These T cell receptor beta chains were read from a single sample in a study of T cells after yellow fever vaccination. TCRdb independently ran MiXCR on the 5' RACE reads; one entry per CDR3 protein. Counted here are roughly 250,000 distinct CDR3 sequences, roughly 13% occurring once; the ten biggest clones make up less than 0.55%. Sequenced here: CD4+ T cells sorted from PBMCs, sampled 45 days after the yellow fever booster vaccination. The receptors derive from a man aged 25 to 45 who received the YFV17D yellow fever vaccine. Both conserved end residues are trimmed from each CDR3. The order of the fields is V gene, CDR3 protein.

v_call: TRBV7-7
cdr3_aa: ASSLGAGGSYEQY

v_call: TRBV20-1
cdr3_aa: SATDRGRSGYT

v_call: TRBV20-1
cdr3_aa: SARTRDLTYEQY

v_call: TRBV12-3/TRBV12-4
cdr3_aa: ASSFEDTYGYT

v_call: TRBV4-3
cdr3_aa: ASSKSASTDTQY

v_call: TRBV7-9
cdr3_aa: ASSLDLHSYEQY

v_call: TRBV7-9
cdr3_aa: ASSSDSFGYT

v_call: TRBV4-3
cdr3_aa: ASSPGTGYADTQY

v_call: TRBV27
cdr3_aa: ASQRESGPYEQY

v_call: TRBV20-1
cdr3_aa: SAGGGFQETQY

v_call: TRBV11-2
cdr3_aa: ASSRWDGTNTEAF

v_call: TRBV27
cdr3_aa: ASSLRMVRGHTEAF

v_call: TRBV5-5
cdr3_aa: ASRPHGDSGSYEQY

v_call: TRBV5-1
cdr3_aa: ASSFPAQGVDEQF

v_call: TRBV2
cdr3_aa: ASSEFKGAGELF

v_call: TRBV7-3
cdr3_aa: ASSQTGGEYNEQF

v_call: TRBV29-1
cdr3_aa: SVTLTSGRALGD

v_call: TRBV6-2/TRBV6-3
cdr3_aa: ASSYSSFAGLAENEQY

v_call: TRBV3-1
cdr3_aa: ASSLHVVPSVQY

v_call: TRBV5-1
cdr3_aa: ASSTGSSYNEQF

v_call: TRBV5-1
cdr3_aa: ASSPGTSEETQY

v_call: TRBV6-2/TRBV6-3
cdr3_aa: ASRRAGGSTDTQY

v_call: TRBV5-1
cdr3_aa: ASSLERTASFRETQY

v_call: TRBV20-1
cdr3_aa: SARNLANQPQH

v_call: TRBV28
cdr3_aa: ASSLAGVSSGVNEQF

v_call: TRBV5-1
cdr3_aa: ASSLAGRVVSYEQY

v_call: TRBV29-1
cdr3_aa: SLTKTSKADTQY

v_call: TRBV20-1
cdr3_aa: SASPGYEQY

v_call: TRBV19
cdr3_aa: ASSIRKQLPYNEQF

v_call: TRBV18
cdr3_aa: ASSPRTGSGFEQY

v_call: TRBV2
cdr3_aa: ASRLVTTF

v_call: TRBV10-3
cdr3_aa: AIRSVPGDTEAF

v_call: TRBV20-1
cdr3_aa: SAWWENYGYT

v_call: TRBV12-3/TRBV12-4
cdr3_aa: ASSWREFETQY

v_call: TRBV5-4
cdr3_aa: ASRPGTSGNYEQY

v_call: TRBV7-9
cdr3_aa: ASSLVPGRSSGNTIY

v_call: TRBV28
cdr3_aa: ASSIYRGLAYNEQF

v_call: TRBV5-1
cdr3_aa: ASSLDSGIDQPQH

v_call: TRBV7-2
cdr3_aa: ASSLRTGTYEQY

v_call: TRBV9
cdr3_aa: ASSVETSGNSPLH

v_call: TRBV10-3
cdr3_aa: AISEQRESYEQY

v_call: TRBV29-1
cdr3_aa: SVTTGAVQY

v_call: TRBV15
cdr3_aa: ATSRDGGQGGNTEAF

v_call: TRBV5-1
cdr3_aa: ASRSTSADTQY

v_call: TRBV12-3/TRBV12-4
cdr3_aa: ASSSQLGSGYNEQF

v_call: TRBV7-9
cdr3_aa: ASSFGTATYEQY